This is a list of T cell receptor beta chains from one sample in a study of T cells after yellow fever vaccination. TCRdb re-called the 5' RACE reads with MiXCR, one entry per CDR3 protein. The data contain about 320,000 distinct CDR3 sequences, approximately 4% of them singletons. The sample was PBMCs, taken 15 days after the yellow fever booster vaccination. These receptors were taken from a man between 18 and 29 years old who received the YFV17D yellow fever vaccine. Both conserved end residues are part of each CDR3. A D gene is named only where the DNA matches it firmly. The size of a clone is reported for some rows only, either as once, few or many, or as a class for expanded clones.

. TRBJ1-4 TRBV5-1 few CASSFGTGTEKLFF TGCGCCAGCAGCTTCGGTACAGGGACCGAAAAACTGTTTTTT
. TRBJ1-2 TRBV7-9 few CASSAYGRDYYGYTF TGTGCCAGCAGCGCATATGGGAGGGATTACTATGGCTACACCTTC
TRBD1 TRBJ2-5 TRBV29-1 many CSVAPGQGGETQYF TGCAGCGTTGCCCCCGGACAGGGTGGAGAGACCCAGTACTTC
. TRBJ1-1 TRBV6-5 . CASTRLGNTEAFF TGTGCCAGCACCCGCCTGGGGAACACTGAAGCTTTCTTT
. TRBJ2-3 TRBV20-1 many CSVRRADTQYF TGCAGCGTACGCAGAGCAGATACGCAGTATTTT
. TRBJ2-7 TRBV18 few CASSPRSIYEQYF TGTGCCAGCTCACCACGATCAATCTACGAGCAGTACTTC
. TRBJ2-7 TRBV20-1 many CSAGPGEQYF TGCAGTGCTGGGCCGGGGGAGCAGTACTTC
. TRBJ1-5 TRBV9 few CASSVAGGNQPQHF TGTGCCAGCAGCGTAGCAGGGGGCAATCAGCCCCAGCATTTT
. TRBJ2-5 TRBV6-2/TRBV6-3 many CASSYQELETQYF TGTGCCAGCAGTTACCAGGAGCTAGAGACCCAGTACTTC
. TRBJ1-1 TRBV5-6 many CASSLVGGEAFF TGTGCCAGCAGCTTGGTAGGGGGTGAAGCTTTCTTT
. TRBJ2-5 TRBV3-1 few CASSQASETQYF TGTGCCAGCAGCCAAGCGTCGGAGACCCAGTACTTC
. TRBJ1-2 TRBV20-1 many CSARHMGGKGGYTF TGCAGTGCTAGACATATGGGGGGAAAGGGAGGCTACACCTTC
TRBD1 TRBJ2-1 TRBV18 many CASSPNPGTGANEQFF TGTGCCAGCTCACCGAACCCCGGGACAGGTGCCAATGAGCAGTTCTTC
. TRBJ2-5 TRBV7-7 few CASSFSAAPETQYF TGTGCTAGCAGCTTTTCAGCAGCCCCAGAGACCCAGTACTTC
. TRBJ1-6 TRBV5-1 many CASRAETNSPLHF TGCGCCAGCCGGGCCGAGACAAATTCACCCCTCCACTTT
. TRBJ2-2 TRBV12-3/TRBV12-4 many CASTSRALNTGELFF TGTGCCAGCACCTCCCGGGCCCTGAACACCGGGGAGCTGTTTTTT
. TRBJ2-1 TRBV7-9 many CASSLGVGNEQFF TGTGCCAGCAGCCTGGGCGTCGGTAATGAGCAGTTCTTC
. TRBJ1-2 TRBV27 many CASSLRSDSNYGYTF TGTGCCAGCAGTTTAAGGTCGGACAGTAACTATGGCTACACCTTC
. TRBJ1-1 TRBV5-1 many CASSLVAGARTEAFF TGCGCCAGCAGCTTGGTTGCAGGGGCGCGCACTGAAGCTTTCTTT
. TRBJ1-1 TRBV4-3 many CASSQERQANTEAFF TGCGCCAGCAGCCAAGAGAGGCAAGCGAACACTGAAGCTTTCTTT
TRBD1 TRBJ2-7 TRBV5-1 many CASRQQGLGEQYF TGCGCCAGCAGACAACAGGGGCTGGGCGAGCAGTACTTC
. TRBJ2-5 TRBV20-1 many CSARVGGKGRKRETQYF TGCAGTGCTAGAGTAGGAGGGAAGGGACGGAAGAGGGAGACCCAGTACTTC
TRBD2 TRBJ2-3 TRBV4-2 many CASSQDRGGPDTQYF TGTGCCAGCAGCCAAGATCGGGGGGGCCCAGATACGCAGTATTTT
. TRBJ1-5 TRBV10-3 . CAISESSDQPQHF TGTGCCATCAGTGAGTCGTCAGACCAGCCCCAGCATTTT
TRBD1 TRBJ2-1 TRBV5-1 . CASSKGTGGSEQFF TGCGCCAGCAGCAAAGGGACAGGGGGCAGTGAGCAGTTCTTC
TRBD2 TRBJ2-1 TRBV6-6 many CASSYSRLAGVNEQFF TGTGCCAGCAGTTACTCGAGACTAGCGGGGGTTAATGAGCAGTTCTTC
. TRBJ2-2 TRBV7-8 large CASSAVANTGELFF TGTGCCAGCAGCGCAGTCGCGAACACCGGGGAGCTGTTTTTT
. TRBJ2-5 TRBV21-1 few CASRVTRDRGPEETQYF TGTGCCAGCAGGGTTACCCGGGACAGGGGGCCGGAGGAGACCCAGTACTTC
. TRBJ2-4 TRBV2 few CASRSRDSANIQYF TGTGCCAGCAGGAGCCGGGACTCGGCAAACATTCAGTACTTC
TRBD1 TRBJ1-1 TRBV9 . CASSVQGASTEAFF TGTGCCAGCAGCGTACAGGGGGCGAGCACTGAAGCTTTCTTT
. TRBJ2-1 TRBV28 . CASSLMGQIGAASSYNEQFF TGTGCCAGCAGTTTAATGGGCCAGATTGGCGCCGCAAGCTCCTACAATGAGCAGTTCTTC
TRBD1 TRBJ1-5 TRBV6-2/TRBV6-3 . CASRRDRGSNQPQHF TGTGCCAGCAGGCGGGACAGGGGAAGCAATCAGCCCCAGCATTTT
TRBD2 TRBJ2-2 TRBV7-2 many CASSFSGGGTGELFF TGTGCCAGCAGCTTCAGCGGGGGCGGCACCGGGGAGCTGTTTTTT
TRBD2 TRBJ2-3 TRBV7-7 many CASSPSGGPQGTQYF TGTGCTAGCAGCCCTAGCGGGGGACCCCAGGGAACGCAGTATTTT
. TRBJ1-4 TRBV7-2 many CASSFKPGQEEKLFF TGTGCCAGCAGCTTTAAGCCGGGACAAGAGGAAAAACTGTTTTTT
. TRBJ1-1 TRBV5-1 . CASSLSDGPTEAFF TGCGCCAGCAGCCTGTCGGACGGGCCCACTGAAGCTTTCTTT
. TRBJ1-1 TRBV3-1 few CASSPTMPGSGNEAFF TGTGCCAGCAGCCCCACCATGCCAGGTAGTGGGAATGAAGCTTTCTTT
TRBD1 TRBJ2-3 TRBV5-1 many CASSSGTDFTDTQYF TGCGCCAGCAGTTCCGGGACAGACTTCACAGATACGCAGTATTTT
TRBD1 TRBJ2-5 TRBV29-1 many CSVRQGVGETQYF TGCAGCGTCAGACAGGGGGTAGGGGAGACCCAGTACTTC